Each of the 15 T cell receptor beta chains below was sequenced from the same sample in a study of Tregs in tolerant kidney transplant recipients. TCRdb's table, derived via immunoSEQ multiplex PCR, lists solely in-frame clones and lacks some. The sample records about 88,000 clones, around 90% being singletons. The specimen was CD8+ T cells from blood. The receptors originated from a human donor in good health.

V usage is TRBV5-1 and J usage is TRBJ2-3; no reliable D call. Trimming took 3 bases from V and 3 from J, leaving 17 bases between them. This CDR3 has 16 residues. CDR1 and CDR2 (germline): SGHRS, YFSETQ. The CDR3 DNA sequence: TGCGCCAGCAGCTACCTCGGCAGGCCCCCGACAGATACGCAGTATTTT. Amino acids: CASSYLGRPPTDTQYF.

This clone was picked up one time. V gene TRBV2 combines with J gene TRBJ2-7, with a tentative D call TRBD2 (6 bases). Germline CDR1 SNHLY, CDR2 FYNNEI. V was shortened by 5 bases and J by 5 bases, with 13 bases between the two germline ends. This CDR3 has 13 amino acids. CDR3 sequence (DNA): TGTGCCAGCAGTTTACTAGCATTGGACGAGCAGTACTTC. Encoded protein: CASSLLALDEQYF.

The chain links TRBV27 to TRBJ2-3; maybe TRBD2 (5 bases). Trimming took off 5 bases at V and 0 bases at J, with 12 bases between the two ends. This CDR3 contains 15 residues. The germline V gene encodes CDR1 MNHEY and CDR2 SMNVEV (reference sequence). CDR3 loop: CASSERGTSTDTQYF. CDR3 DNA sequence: TGTGCCAGCAGTGAACGGGGTACTAGCACAGATACGCAGTATTTT.

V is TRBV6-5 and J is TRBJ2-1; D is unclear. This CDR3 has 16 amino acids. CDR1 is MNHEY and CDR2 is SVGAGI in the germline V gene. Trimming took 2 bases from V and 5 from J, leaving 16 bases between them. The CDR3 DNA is TGTGCCAGCAGTTACGGTTCCGGGTGGATCCACAATGAGCAGTTCTTC. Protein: CASSYGSGWIHNEQFF.

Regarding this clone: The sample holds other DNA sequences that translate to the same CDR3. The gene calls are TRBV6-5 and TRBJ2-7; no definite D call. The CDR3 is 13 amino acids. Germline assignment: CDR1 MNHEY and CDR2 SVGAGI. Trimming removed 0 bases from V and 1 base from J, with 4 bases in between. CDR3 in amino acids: CASSYSRSYEQYF. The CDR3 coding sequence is TGTGCCAGCAGTTACTCGAGGTCCTACGAGCAGTACTTC.

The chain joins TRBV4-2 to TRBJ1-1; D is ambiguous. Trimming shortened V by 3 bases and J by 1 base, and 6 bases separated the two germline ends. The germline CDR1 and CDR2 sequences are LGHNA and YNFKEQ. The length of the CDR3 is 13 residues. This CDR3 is CASSHGGNTEAFF. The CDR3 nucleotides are TGTGCCAGCAGCCACGGTGGGAACACTGAAGCTTTCTTT.

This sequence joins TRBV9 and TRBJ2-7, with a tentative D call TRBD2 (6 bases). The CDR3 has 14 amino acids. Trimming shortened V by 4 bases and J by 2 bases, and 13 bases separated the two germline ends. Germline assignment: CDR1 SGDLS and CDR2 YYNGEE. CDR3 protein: CASSPLTGAYEQYF. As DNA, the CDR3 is TGTGCCAGCAGCCCCCTGACGGGGGCCTACGAGCAGTACTTC.

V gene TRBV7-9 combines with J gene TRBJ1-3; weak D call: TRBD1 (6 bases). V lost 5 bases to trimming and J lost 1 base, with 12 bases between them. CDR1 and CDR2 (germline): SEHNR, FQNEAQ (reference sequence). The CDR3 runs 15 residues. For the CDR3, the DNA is TGTGCCAGCAGCGTACTACAGGGATCTGGAAACACCATATATTTT. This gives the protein CASSVLQGSGNTIYF.

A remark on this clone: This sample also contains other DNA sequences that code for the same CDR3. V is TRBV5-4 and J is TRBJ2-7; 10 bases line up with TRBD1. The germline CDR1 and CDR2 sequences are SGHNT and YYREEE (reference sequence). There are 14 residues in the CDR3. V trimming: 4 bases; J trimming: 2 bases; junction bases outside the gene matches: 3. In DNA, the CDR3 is TGTGCCAGCAGCCTTGGACAGGGGGCCTACGAGCAGTACTTC. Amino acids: CASSLGQGAYEQYF.

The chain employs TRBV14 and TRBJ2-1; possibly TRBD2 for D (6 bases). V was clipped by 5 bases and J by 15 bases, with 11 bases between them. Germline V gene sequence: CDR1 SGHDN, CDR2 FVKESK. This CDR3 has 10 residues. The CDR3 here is CASSGGLGFF. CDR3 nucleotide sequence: TGTGCCAGCAGCGGGGGGTTGGGGTTCTTC.

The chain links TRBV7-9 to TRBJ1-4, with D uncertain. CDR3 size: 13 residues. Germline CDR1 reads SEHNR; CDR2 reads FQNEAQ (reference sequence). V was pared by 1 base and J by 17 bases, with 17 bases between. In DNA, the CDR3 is TGTGCCAGCAGCTTAGTACTTCGGGATTCGATCTTTTTT. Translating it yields CASSLVLRDSIFF.

The CDR3 loop is CATKPRLRRRFSATNEKLFF. In DNA form, the CDR3 reads TGTGCCACAAAGCCCCGATTACGGAGACGGTTTTCCGCAACTAATGAAAAACTGTTTTTT. This sequence joins TRBV19 and TRBJ1-4; unclear D gene. The CDR3 is made up of 20 amino acids. V lost 10 bases, J lost 0 bases, and 30 bases lay in between. Per the germline V gene, CDR1 is LNHDA and CDR2 is SQIVND (reference sequence).

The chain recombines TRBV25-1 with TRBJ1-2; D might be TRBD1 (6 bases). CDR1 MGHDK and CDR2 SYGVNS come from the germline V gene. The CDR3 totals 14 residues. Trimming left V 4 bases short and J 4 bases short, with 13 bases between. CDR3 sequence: CASSGVQGLYGYTF. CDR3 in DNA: TGTGCCAGCAGTGGGGTACAGGGACTCTATGGCTACACCTTC.

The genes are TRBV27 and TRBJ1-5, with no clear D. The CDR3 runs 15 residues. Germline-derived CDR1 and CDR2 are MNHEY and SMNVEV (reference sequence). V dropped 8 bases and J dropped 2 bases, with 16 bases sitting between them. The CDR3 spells CASAPFGQGNQPQHF. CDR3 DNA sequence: TGTGCCAGCGCACCTTTTGGGCAGGGCAATCAGCCCCAGCATTTT.

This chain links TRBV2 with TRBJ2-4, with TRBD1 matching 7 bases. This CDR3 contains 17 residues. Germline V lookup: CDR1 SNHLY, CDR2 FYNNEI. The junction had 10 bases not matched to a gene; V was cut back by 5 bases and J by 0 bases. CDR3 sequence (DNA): TGTGCCAGCAGTCAAGGGGGCCTCAGTTTAGCCAAAAACATTCAGTACTTC. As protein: CASSQGGLSLAKNIQYF. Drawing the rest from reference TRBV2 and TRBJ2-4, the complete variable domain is EPEVTQTPSHQVTQMGQEVILRCVPISNHLYFYWYRQILGQKVEFLVSFYNNEISEKSEIFDDQFSVERPDGSNFTLKIRSTKLEDSAMYFCASSQGGLSLAKNIQYFGAGTRLSVL.